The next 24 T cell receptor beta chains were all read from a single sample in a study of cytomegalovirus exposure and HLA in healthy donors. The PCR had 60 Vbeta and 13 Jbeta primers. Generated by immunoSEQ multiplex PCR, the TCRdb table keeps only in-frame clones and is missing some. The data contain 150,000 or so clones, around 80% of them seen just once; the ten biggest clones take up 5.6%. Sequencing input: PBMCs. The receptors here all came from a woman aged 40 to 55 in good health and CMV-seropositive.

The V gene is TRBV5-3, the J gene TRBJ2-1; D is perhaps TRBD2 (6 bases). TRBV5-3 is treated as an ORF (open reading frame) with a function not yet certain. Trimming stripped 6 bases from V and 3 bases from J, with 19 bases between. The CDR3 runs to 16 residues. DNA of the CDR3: TGTGCCAGAATCCCCGGGGCGGGATTCAGCTACAATGAGCAGTTCTTC. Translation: CARIPGAGFSYNEQFF.

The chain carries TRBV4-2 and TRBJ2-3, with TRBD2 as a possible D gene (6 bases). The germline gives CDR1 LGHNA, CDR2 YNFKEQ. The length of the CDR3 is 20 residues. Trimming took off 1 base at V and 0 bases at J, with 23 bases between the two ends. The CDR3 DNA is TGTGCCAGCAGCCAAGGGCCCGATTTGGGTAGCGGCTCTAGCACAGATACGCAGTATTTT. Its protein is CASSQGPDLGSGSSTDTQYF.

CDR3 region: CASSEAGGTYNEQFF. The CDR3 DNA is TGTGCCAGCAGTGAGGCGGGCGGAACCTACAATGAGCAGTTCTTC. This rearrangement joins TRBV6-1 to TRBJ2-1, with a tentative D call TRBD2 (5 bases). Trimming pared 3 bases from V and 2 bases from J, leaving 11 bases between. Germline CDR1 is MNHNS and CDR2 is SASEGT. This CDR3 is built from 15 residues.

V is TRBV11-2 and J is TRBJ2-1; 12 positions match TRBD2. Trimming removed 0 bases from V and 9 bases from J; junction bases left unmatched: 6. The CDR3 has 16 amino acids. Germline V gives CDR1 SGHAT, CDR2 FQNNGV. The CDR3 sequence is CASSLDWLAGGVEQFF. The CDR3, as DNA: TGTGCCAGCAGCTTAGATTGGCTAGCGGGAGGGGTTGAGCAGTTCTTC. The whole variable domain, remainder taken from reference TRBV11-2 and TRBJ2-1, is EAGVAQSPRYKIIEKRQSVAFWCNPISGHATLYWYQQILGQGPKLLIQFQNNGVVDDSQLPKDRFSAERLKGVDSTLKIQPAKLEDSAVYLCASSLDWLAGGVEQFFGPGTRLTVL.

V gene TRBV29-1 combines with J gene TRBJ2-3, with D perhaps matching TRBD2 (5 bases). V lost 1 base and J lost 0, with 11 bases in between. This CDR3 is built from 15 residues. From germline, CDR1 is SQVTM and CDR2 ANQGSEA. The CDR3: CSVEVAWRSTDTQYF. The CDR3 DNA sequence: TGCAGCGTTGAAGTAGCGTGGCGGAGCACAGATACGCAGTATTTT.

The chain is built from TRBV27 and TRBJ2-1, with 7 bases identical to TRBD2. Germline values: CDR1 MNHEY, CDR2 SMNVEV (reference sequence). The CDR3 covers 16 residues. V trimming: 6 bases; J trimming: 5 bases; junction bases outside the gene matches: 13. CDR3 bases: TGTGCCAGCAGCCTGGTTGGCGGGGGTGGGCACAATGAGCAGTTCTTC. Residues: CASSLVGGGGHNEQFF.

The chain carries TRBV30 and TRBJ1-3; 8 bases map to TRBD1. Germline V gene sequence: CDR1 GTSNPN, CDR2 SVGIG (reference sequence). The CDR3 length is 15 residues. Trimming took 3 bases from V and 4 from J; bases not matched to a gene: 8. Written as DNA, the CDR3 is TGTGCCTGGAGCCACACAGGGGGTATCGGAAACACCATATATTTT. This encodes CAWSHTGGIGNTIYF.

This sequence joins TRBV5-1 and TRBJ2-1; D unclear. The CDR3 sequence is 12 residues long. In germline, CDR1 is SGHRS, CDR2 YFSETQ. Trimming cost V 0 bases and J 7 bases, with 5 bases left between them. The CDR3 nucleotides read TGCGCCAGCAGCTTGGGTCTGAATGAGCAGTTCTTC. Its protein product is CASSLGLNEQFF.

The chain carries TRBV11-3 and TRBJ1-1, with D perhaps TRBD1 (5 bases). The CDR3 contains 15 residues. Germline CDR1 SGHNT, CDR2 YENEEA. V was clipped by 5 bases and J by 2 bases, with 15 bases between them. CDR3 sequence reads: CASSLGGYRNTEAFF. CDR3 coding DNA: TGTGCCAGCAGCCTCGGGGGGTACCGAAACACTGAAGCTTTCTTT.

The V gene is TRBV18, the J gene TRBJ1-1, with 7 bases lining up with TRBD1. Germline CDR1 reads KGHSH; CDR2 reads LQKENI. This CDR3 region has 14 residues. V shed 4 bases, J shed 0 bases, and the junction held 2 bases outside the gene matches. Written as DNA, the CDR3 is TGTGCCAGCTCACGGGACAGCTTGAACACTGAAGCTTTCTTT. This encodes CASSRDSLNTEAFF.

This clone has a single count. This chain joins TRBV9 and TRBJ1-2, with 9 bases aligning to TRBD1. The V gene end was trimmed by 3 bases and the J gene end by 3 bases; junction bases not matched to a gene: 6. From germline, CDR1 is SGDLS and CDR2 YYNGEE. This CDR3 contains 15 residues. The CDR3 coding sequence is TGTGCCAGCAGCGCCCGGGACAGGGAGTACTATGGCTACACCTTC. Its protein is CASSARDREYYGYTF.

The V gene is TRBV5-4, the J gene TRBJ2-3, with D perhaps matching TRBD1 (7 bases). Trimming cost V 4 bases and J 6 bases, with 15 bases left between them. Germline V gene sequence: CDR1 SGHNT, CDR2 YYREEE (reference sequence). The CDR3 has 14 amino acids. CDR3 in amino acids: CASSAAGGRDTQYF. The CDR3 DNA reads TGTGCCAGCAGCGCGGCAGGGGGGCGGGATACGCAGTATTTT.

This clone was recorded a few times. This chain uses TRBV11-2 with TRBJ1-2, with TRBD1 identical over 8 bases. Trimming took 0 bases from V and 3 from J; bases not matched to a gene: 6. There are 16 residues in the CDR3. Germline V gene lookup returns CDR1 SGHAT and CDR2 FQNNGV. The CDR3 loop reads CASSLERTGRHYGYTF. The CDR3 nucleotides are TGTGCCAGCAGCTTAGAACGGACAGGGCGACACTATGGCTACACCTTC. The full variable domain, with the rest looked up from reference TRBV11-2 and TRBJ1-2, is EAGVAQSPRYKIIEKRQSVAFWCNPISGHATLYWYQQILGQGPKLLIQFQNNGVVDDSQLPKDRFSAERLKGVDSTLKIQPAKLEDSAVYLCASSLERTGRHYGYTFGSGTRLTVV.

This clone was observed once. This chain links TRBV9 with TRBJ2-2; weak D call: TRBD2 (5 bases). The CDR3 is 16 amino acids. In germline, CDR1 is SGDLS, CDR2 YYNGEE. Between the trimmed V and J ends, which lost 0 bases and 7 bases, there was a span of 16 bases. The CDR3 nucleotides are TGTGCCAGCAGCGTAGCTACGACTATCCGGGGCGGGGAGCTGTTTTTT. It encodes CASSVATTIRGGELFF.

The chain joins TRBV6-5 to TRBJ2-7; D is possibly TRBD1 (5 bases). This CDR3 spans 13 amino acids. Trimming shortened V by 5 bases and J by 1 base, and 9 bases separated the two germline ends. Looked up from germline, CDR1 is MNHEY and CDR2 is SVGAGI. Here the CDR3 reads CASSTTDSYEQYF. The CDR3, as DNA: TGTGCCAGCAGTACGACAGATTCCTACGAGCAGTACTTC.

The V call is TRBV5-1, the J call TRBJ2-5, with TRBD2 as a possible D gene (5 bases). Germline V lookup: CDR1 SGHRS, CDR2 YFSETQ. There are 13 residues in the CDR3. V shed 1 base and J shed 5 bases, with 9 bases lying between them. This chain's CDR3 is CASSLLGGETQYF. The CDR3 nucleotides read TGCGCCAGCAGCTTGTTGGGCGGGGAGACCCAGTACTTC.

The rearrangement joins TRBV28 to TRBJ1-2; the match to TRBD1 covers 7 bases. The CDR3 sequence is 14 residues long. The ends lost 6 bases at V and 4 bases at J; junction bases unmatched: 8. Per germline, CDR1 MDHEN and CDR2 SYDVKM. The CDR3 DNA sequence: TGTGCCAGCAGCCCCCCGACAGGGACCTATGGCTACACCTTC. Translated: CASSPPTGTYGYTF.

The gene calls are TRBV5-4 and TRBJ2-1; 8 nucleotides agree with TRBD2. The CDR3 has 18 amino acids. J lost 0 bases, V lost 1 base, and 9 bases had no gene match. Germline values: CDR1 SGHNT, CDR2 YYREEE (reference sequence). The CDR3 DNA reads TGTGCCAGCAGCTTGAGCCTCGTAGCGGGACCCTCCTACAATGAGCAGTTCTTC. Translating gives CASSLSLVAGPSYNEQFF.

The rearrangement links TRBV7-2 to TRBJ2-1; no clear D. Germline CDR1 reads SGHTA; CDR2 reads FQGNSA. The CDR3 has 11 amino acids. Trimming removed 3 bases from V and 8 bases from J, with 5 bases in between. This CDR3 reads CASSFNYEQFF. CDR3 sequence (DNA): TGTGCCAGCAGCTTCAACTATGAGCAGTTCTTC.

As DNA, the CDR3 is TGTGCCAGCTCAGGGGACAGTATTGGTCAGCCCCAGCATTTT. This gives the protein CASSGDSIGQPQHF. This chain connects TRBV18 to TRBJ1-5; 7 nucleotides line up with TRBD1. The CDR3 is made up of 14 amino acids. The trim removed 5 bases at V and 6 bases at J, leaving 7 bases unmatched. Germline lookup yields CDR1 KGHSH and CDR2 LQKENI.

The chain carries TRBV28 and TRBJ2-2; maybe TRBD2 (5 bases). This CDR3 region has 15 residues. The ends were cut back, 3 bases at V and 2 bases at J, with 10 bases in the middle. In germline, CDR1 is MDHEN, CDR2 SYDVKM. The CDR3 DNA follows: TGTGCCAGCAGTTTTAGTGGGAGTAACACCGGGGAGCTGTTTTTT. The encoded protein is CASSFSGSNTGELFF.

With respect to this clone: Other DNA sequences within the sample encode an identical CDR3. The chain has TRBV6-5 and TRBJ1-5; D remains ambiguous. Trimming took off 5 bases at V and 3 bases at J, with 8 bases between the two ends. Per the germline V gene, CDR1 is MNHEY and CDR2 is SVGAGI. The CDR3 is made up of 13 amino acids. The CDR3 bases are TGTGCCAGCAGTCTCCGGGACAATCAGCCCCAGCATTTT. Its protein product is CASSLRDNQPQHF.

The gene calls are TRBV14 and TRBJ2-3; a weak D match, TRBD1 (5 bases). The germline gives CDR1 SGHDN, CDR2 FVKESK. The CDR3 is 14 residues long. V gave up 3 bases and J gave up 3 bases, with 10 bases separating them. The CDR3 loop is CASSHREFTDTQYF. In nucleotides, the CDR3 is TGTGCCAGCAGCCACAGGGAATTTACAGATACGCAGTATTTT.

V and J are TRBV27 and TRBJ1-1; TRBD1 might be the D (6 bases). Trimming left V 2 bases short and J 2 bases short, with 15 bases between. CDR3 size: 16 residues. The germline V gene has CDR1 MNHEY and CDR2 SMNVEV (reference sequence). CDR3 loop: CASSLRGGRSNTEAFF. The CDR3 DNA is TGTGCCAGCAGTTTAAGGGGGGGGAGGTCAAACACTGAAGCTTTCTTT.